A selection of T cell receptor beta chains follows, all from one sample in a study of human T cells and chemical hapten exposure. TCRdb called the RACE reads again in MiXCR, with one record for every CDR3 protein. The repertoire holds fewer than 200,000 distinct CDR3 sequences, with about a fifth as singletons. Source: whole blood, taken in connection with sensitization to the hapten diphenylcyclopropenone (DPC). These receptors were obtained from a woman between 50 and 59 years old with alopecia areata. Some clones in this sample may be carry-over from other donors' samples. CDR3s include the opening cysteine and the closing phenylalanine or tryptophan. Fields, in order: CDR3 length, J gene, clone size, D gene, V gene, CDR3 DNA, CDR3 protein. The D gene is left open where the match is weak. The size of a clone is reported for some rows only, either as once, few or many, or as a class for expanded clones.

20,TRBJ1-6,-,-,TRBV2,TGTGCCAGCAGTGAGACTCCGGCAGGACTACTTAGCTCCTATAATTCACCCCTCCACTTT,CASSETPAGLLSSYNSPLHF
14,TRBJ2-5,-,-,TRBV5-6,TGTGCCAGCAGCTCCGGGTGGCTCCGAGAGACCCAGTACTTC,CASSSGWLRETQYF
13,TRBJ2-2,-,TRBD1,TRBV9,TGTGCCAGCCAGACAGGGAATACCGGGGAGCTGTTTTTT,CASQTGNTGELFF
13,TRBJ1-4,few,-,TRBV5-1,TGCGCCAGCAGCCGCCGGGACGGTGAAAAACTGTTTTTT,CASSRRDGEKLFF
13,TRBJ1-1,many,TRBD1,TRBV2,TGTGCCAGCGGGATGACAGGGGGCACTGAAGCTTTCTTT,CASGMTGGTEAFF
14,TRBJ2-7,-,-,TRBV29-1,TGCAGCGTTTCCCCCCGGCAGGCCTCCACCGAGCAGTACTTC,CSVSPRQASTEQYF
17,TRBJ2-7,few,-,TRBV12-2,TGTGCAAGTCGCTTAGAGTGTCTAGCGGCTGCATCCTACGAGCAGTACTTC,CASRLECLAAASYEQYF
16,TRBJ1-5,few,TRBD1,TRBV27,TGTGCCAGCAGGCCCTTGGGACAGGGGGCGGGTCAGCCCCAGCATTTT,CASRPLGQGAGQPQHF
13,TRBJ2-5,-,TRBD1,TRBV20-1,TGCAGTGCTAATTCCGGACAGGAAGAGACCCAGTACTTC,CSANSGQEETQYF
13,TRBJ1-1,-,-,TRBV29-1,TGCAGCGTTGCTAGGGAGCGGAACACTGAAGCTTTCTTT,CSVARERNTEAFF
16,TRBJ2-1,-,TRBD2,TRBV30,TGTGCCTGGAGGGGACTAGCGGGAGGGTCCTACAATGAGCAGTTCTTC,CAWRGLAGGSYNEQFF
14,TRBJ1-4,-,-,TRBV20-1,TGCAGTGCTTTTCCGGGAAGGGACCATGAAAAACTGTTTTTT,CSAFPGRDHEKLFF
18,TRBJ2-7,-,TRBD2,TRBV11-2,TGTGCCAGCAGCTCCCTAAAAAGACTAGCGGGAGGTCTAAACGAGCAGTACTTC,CASSSLKRLAGGLNEQYF
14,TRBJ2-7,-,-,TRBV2,TGTGCCAGCAGTGAACAGGGCACCACCTACGAGCAGTACTTC,CASSEQGTTYEQYF